A selection of T cell receptor beta chains follows, all from one sample in a study of OX40 agonist ivuxolimab in advanced cancers. TCRdb's table, derived via immunoSEQ multiplex PCR, lists solely in-frame clones and lacks some. The data show under 20,000 clones, roughly 85% seen once. Here the sequenced sample was CD4+ or CD8+ T cells sorted from blood, taken in a trial of the OX40 agonist ivuxolimab. These receptor sequences come from an adult with an advanced solid tumor such as melanoma, head and neck, liver or kidney cancer. Both conserved end residues are part of each CDR3. A D gene is named only where the DNA matches it firmly. Clone size, where shown, is once, few, many, or a class for clones that have expanded.

cdr3_nt,cdr3_aa,j_call,d_call,clone_size,v_call
TGTGCCAGTAGGGAAGGACAGATGAACACTGAAGCTTTCTTT,CASREGQMNTEAFF,TRBJ1-1,-,-,TRBV19
TGTGCCAGCGGAAGCAATGAGCAGTTCTTC,CASGSNEQFF,TRBJ2-1,-,-,TRBV6-6
TGTGCCAGCAAGACCTCCCGGGACAGGACCGGGGAGCTGTTTTTT,CASKTSRDRTGELFF,TRBJ2-2,TRBD1,-,TRBV2
TGCGCCAGCAGCACGGGCCTGAGGGTTGGAAGCTCCTACGAGCAGTACTTC,CASSTGLRVGSSYEQYF,TRBJ2-7,-,-,TRBV5-1
TGTGCCAGCAGTTACTCAACAGGGGGCACTGAAGCTTTCTTT,CASSYSTGGTEAFF,TRBJ1-1,TRBD1,-,TRBV6-5
TGTGCCAGCAGCCCCGGGGCCGGGGGGGCTTGGGAGACCCAGTACTTC,CASSPGAGGAWETQYF,TRBJ2-5,TRBD2,few,TRBV7-9
TGTGCCAGCAGTGAAGACGGCAGGGGAGTCCAGCCCCAGCATTTT,CASSEDGRGVQPQHF,TRBJ1-5,-,-,TRBV2
TGTGCCAGCAGTTTACAGGGAGACACTGAAGCTTTCTTT,CASSLQGDTEAFF,TRBJ1-1,-,-,TRBV28
TGTGCCAGCAGTCCAACTAGCGGGGGGGCCACAGATACGCAGTATTTT,CASSPTSGGATDTQYF,TRBJ2-3,TRBD2,-,TRBV6-6
TGTGCCAGATCCTTCCTGGGGGTTAACTATGGCTACACCTTC,CARSFLGVNYGYTF,TRBJ1-2,-,-,TRBV5-3
TGTGCCAGCAGTGACACGGGTGGCGGTTCCTACAATGAGCAGTTCTTC,CASSDTGGGSYNEQFF,TRBJ2-1,-,-,TRBV6-4